The 8 T cell receptor beta chains reported below all come from one sample, sequenced in a study of shared clonotypes between healthy human individuals. Method: immunoSEQ multiplex PCR; TCRdb's copy keeps in-frame clones and lacks some. The table includes about 1,500,000 clones, roughly 96% detected once. Sequencing was done on a sample of naive CD4+ T cells sorted from blood. The subset here: CD45RA+ positively selected. The receptors derive from a man younger than 40 in good health.

The chain uses TRBV2 and TRBJ2-3; 8 bases fit TRBD1. This CDR3 is built from 17 residues. Germline V gene sequence: CDR1 SNHLY, CDR2 FYNNEI. Trimming removed 5 bases from V and 0 bases from J; junction bases left unmatched: 10. DNA for the CDR3: TGTGCCAGCAGTAGGACAGGGAGCGGGTCTAGCACAGATACGCAGTATTTT. Translating it yields CASSRTGSGSSTDTQYF. Looking up the rest from reference TRBV2 and TRBJ2-3 gives the full variable domain: EPEVTQTPSHQVTQMGQEVILRCVPISNHLYFYWYRQILGQKVEFLVSFYNNEISEKSEIFDDQFSVERPDGSNFTLKIRSTKLEDSAMYFCASSRTGSGSSTDTQYFGPGTRLTVL.

CDR3 DNA sequence: TGCGCCAGCAGCCTAATTCAGACGGGAAAATATAGCAATCAGCCCCAGCATTTT. This translates into CASSLIQTGKYSNQPQHF. The rearrangement uses TRBV4-1 and TRBJ1-5; D not certain. The V and J ends lost 4 bases and 0 bases respectively, with 19 bases between them. The CDR3 covers 18 residues. Looked up from germline, CDR1 is MGHRA and CDR2 is YSYEKL.

This clone has only one observation. The V and J genes are TRBV4-1 and TRBJ2-5; D perhaps matches TRBD1 (6 bases). Germline V CDR1 and CDR2: MGHRA, YSYEKL. The V and J ends lost 6 bases and 1 base respectively, with 18 bases between them. The CDR3 is made up of 16 amino acids. In nucleotides, the CDR3 is TGCGCCAGCAGAATCAGACAGGATAAGGTCCAAGAGACCCAGTACTTC. It is translated as CASRIRQDKVQETQYF.

Regarding this clone: Other DNA sequences of this sample code for an identical CDR3. CDR3 sequence (DNA): TGCGCCAGCAGCTTGGCCAGTTCGTCCTACAATGAGCAGTTCTTC. Its protein is CASSLASSSYNEQFF. The chain joins TRBV5-1 to TRBJ2-1; D unclear. V dropped 0 bases and J dropped 1 base, with 8 bases sitting between them. Germline lookup yields CDR1 SGHRS and CDR2 YFSETQ. The CDR3 is 15 amino acids.

The V and J genes are TRBV28 and TRBJ1-5; D remains ambiguous. This CDR3 has 13 residues. V was cut by 3 bases and J by 6 bases, with 9 bases left in between. CDR1 MDHEN and CDR2 SYDVKM come from the germline V gene. The CDR3 protein is CASSFLPIQPQHF. CDR3 DNA sequence: TGTGCCAGCAGTTTCTTACCTATTCAGCCCCAGCATTTT.

This chain connects TRBV10-1 to TRBJ2-3; D gene ambiguous. Germline V lookup: CDR1 WNHNN, CDR2 SYGVQD (reference sequence). Trimming removed 3 bases from V and 7 bases from J, with 5 bases in between. This CDR3 comprises 11 residues. Here the CDR3 reads CASSDLYTQYF. As DNA, the CDR3 is TGCGCCAGCAGTGACCTTTATACGCAGTATTTT.

The chain employs TRBV6-4 and TRBJ2-7, with D perhaps matching TRBD1 (6 bases). V gave up 3 bases and J gave up 9 bases, with 24 bases separating them. Germline CDR1 reads MRHNA; CDR2 reads SNTAGT. The CDR3 is made up of 16 amino acids. The CDR3 spells CASSDPRDQATRGQYF. DNA for the CDR3: TGTGCCAGCAGTGATCCCCGGGACCAGGCTACCAGGGGGCAGTACTTC.

CDR3 coding DNA: TGTGCCAGCAGTAACACAGGGGGTGGGAACACTGAAGCTTTCTTT. This sequence encodes CASSNTGGGNTEAFF. The chain is built from TRBV6-5 and TRBJ1-1, with 8 nucleotides matching TRBD1. This CDR3 has 15 amino acids. Trimming took 5 bases from V and 1 from J; bases not matched to a gene: 6. Germline CDR1 MNHEY, CDR2 SVGAGI.